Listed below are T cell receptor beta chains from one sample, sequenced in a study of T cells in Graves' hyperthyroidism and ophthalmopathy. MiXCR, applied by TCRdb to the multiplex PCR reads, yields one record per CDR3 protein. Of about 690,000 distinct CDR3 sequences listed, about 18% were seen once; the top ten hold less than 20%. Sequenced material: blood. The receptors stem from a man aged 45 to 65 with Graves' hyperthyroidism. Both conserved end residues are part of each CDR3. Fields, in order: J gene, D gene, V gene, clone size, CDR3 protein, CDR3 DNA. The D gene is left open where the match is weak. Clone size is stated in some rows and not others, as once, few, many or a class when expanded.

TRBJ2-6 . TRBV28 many CASSSQFNGANVLTF TGTGCCAGCAGTTCCCAGTTCAATGGGGCCAACGTCCTGACTTTC
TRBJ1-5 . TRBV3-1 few CASSQDGSHSGQPQHF TGTGCCAGCAGCCAAGATGGGTCCCATAGCGGTCAGCCCCAGCATTTT
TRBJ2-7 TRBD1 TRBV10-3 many CAIRGTGGGEQYF TGTGCCATCAGGGGGACAGGGGGCGGAGAGCAGTACTTC
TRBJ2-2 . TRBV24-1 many CATSDPGQNTGELFF TGTGCCACCAGTGACCCCGGACAGAACACCGGGGAGCTGTTTTTT
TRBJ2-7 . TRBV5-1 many CASRVAATEVYEQYF TGCGCCAGCAGGGTTGCCGCGACAGAAGTCTACGAGCAGTACTTC
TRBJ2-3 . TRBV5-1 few CASSEGSVPTDTQYF TGCGCCAGCAGCGAGGGGTCCGTTCCCACAGATACGCAGTATTTT
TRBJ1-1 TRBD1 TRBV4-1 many CASSQGFLGGSEAFF TGCGCCAGCAGCCAAGGCTTTCTAGGGGGCAGTGAAGCTTTCTTT
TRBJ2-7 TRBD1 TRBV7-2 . CASSYGQGDLSEQYF TGTGCCAGCAGCTACGGACAGGGGGACTTATCGGAGCAGTACTTC
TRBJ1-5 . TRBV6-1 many CASSKERGFNQPQHF TGTGCCAGCAGTAAGGAACGGGGCTTTAATCAGCCCCAGCATTTT
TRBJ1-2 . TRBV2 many CASSEPSGRGSYGYTF TGTGCCAGCAGTGAACCCTCGGGCAGGGGCTCCTATGGCTACACCTTC
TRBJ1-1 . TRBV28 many CASTLWGAEAFF TGTGCCAGCACCCTCTGGGGCGCTGAAGCTTTCTTT
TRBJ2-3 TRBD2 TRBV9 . CASSISGTSGTDTQYF TGTGCCAGCAGCATCTCCGGGACTAGCGGCACAGATACGCAGTATTTT
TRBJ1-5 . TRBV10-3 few CAISDDRQGVAQPQHF TGTGCCATCAGTGACGATCGGCAGGGAGTAGCTCAGCCCCAGCATTTT
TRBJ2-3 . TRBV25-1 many CASSQSKVVGTDTQYF TGTGCCAGCAGCCAGAGTAAGGTTGTAGGTACAGATACGCAGTATTTT
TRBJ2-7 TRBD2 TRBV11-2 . CASSDYLTSGYEQYF TGTGCCAGCAGCGACTACCTAACTAGCGGTTACGAGCAGTACTTC
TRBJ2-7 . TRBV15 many CATSRDYSLNEQYF TGTGCCACCAGCAGAGATTACAGTCTAAACGAGCAGTACTTC
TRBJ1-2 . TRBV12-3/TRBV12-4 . CASSFRAGGAGGYTF TGTGCCAGCAGTTTCCGTGCGGGGGGCGCAGGGGGCTACACCTTC
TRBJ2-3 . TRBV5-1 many CASSFGLATDTQYF TGCGCCAGCAGCTTCGGTCTAGCAACAGATACGCAGTATTTT
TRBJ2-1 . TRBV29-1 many CSVESQQFF TGCAGCGTTGAAAGCCAGCAGTTCTTC
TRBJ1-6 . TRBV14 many CATRGVSSYNSPLHF TGTGCCACCAGGGGTGTTAGCTCCTATAATTCACCCCTCCACTTT
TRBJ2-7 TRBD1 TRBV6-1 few CASTLDRAGEQYF TGTGCCAGCACCCTGGACAGGGCGGGCGAGCAGTACTTC
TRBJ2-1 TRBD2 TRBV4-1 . CASSLSLAGPNEQFF TGCGCCAGCAGCCTCTCCCTAGCGGGACCAAATGAGCAGTTCTTC
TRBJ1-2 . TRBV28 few CASSPEIFRDREGGYTF TGTGCCAGCAGCCCTGAAATCTTCCGGGACCGCGAAGGTGGCTACACCTTC
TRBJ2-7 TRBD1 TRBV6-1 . CAIFGTASYEQYF TGTGCCATCTTCGGGACAGCCTCCTACGAGCAGTACTTC
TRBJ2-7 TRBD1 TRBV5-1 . CASSTGQGWEQYF TGCGCCAGCAGCACAGGACAGGGATGGGAGCAGTACTTC
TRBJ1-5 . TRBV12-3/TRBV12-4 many CASGIWSNQPQHF TGTGCCAGCGGGATTTGGAGCAATCAGCCCCAGCATTTT
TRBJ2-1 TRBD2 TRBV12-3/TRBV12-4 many CASSLEGRGIYNEQFF TGTGCCAGCAGTTTAGAAGGGCGGGGGATTTACAATGAGCAGTTCTTC
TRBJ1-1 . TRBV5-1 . CASSLASRGRDEAFF TGCGCCAGCAGCTTGGCATCTCGGGGGAGGGATGAAGCTTTCTTT
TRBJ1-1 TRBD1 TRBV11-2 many CASSPVGQGGWSEAFF TGTGCCAGCAGCCCGGTAGGACAGGGCGGATGGTCTGAAGCTTTCTTT
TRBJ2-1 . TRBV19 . CASSILNNEQFF TGTGCCAGTAGTATTCTAAACAATGAGCAGTTCTTC
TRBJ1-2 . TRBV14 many CASSQAGGVNYGYTF TGTGCCAGCAGCCAAGCGGGAGGGGTAAACTATGGCTACACCTTC
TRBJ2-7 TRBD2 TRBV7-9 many CASSSKKRLAGDPEQYF TGTGCCAGCAGCTCCAAAAAAAGACTAGCGGGAGATCCCGAGCAGTACTTC
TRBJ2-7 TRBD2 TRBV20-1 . CSARTSNEQYF TGCAGTGCCCGGACTAGTAACGAGCAGTACTTC
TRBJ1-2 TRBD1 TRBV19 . CASSQSAGTGATWGYGYTF TGTGCCAGTAGCCAATCCGCCGGGACAGGGGCGACGTGGGGCTATGGCTACACCTTC
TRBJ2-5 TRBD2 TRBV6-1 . CASREVPSGKMETQYF TGTGCCAGCAGGGAGGTCCCTAGCGGGAAGATGGAGACCCAGTACTTC
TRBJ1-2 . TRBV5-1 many CASSLDNYGYTF TGCGCCAGCAGCTTGGACAACTATGGCTACACCTTC
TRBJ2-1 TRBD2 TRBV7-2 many CASSLASVTSGLNEQFF TGTGCCAGCAGCTTAGCGTCTGTGACTAGCGGGCTCAATGAGCAGTTCTTC
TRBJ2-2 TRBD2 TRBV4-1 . CASSQGLAGVLAGELFF TGCGCCAGCAGCCAGGGACTAGCGGGAGTGCTAGCCGGGGAGCTGTTTTTT
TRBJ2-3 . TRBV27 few CASTINGPHTDTQYF TGTGCCAGCACTATAAACGGACCCCACACAGATACGCAGTATTTT
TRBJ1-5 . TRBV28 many CASSLSISGLGRPQHF TGTGCCAGCAGTTTAAGTATCTCAGGGCTCGGGCGGCCCCAGCATTTT
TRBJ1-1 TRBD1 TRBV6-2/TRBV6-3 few CASRGTDRGSTEAFF TGTGCCAGCAGGGGGACGGACAGGGGTAGCACTGAAGCTTTCTTT
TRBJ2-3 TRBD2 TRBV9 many CASSGASGRILSTDTQYF TGTGCCAGCAGCGGGGCTAGCGGGAGGATCCTTAGCACAGATACGCAGTATTTT
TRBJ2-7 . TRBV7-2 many CASSLGRGIYEQYF TGTGCCAGCAGCTTAGGCAGGGGTATCTACGAGCAGTACTTC
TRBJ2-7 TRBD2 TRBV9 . CASSVAASGDFYEQYF TGTGCCAGCAGCGTAGCCGCTAGCGGAGATTTCTACGAGCAGTACTTC
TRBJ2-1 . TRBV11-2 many CASSEVAYGNNEQFF TGTGCCAGCAGCGAGGTGGCGTATGGTAACAATGAGCAGTTCTTC
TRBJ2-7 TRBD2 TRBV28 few CASTVAGASYEQYF TGTGCCAGCACGGTAGCGGGAGCTTCCTACGAGCAGTACTTC
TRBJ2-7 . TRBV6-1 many CASRRDNSYEQYF TGTGCCAGCAGGAGGGACAACTCCTACGAGCAGTACTTC